The clone carrying this T cell receptor (beta chain) was found a few times. Its antigen is currently unknown. The data were taken from a study of T cells after yellow fever vaccination. Overall study findings and caveats: Contamination of FACS-sorted repertoires by abundant clonotypes from the bulk population could occur.

CDR1 and CDR2 (germline): LGHDT, YNNKEL (reference sequence). The CDR3 extends over 14 amino acids. J gave up 5 bases and V 3 bases, and 4 bases lay outside the gene matches. In TCRdb, the 5' RACE reads were re-called with MiXCR into one record per CDR3 protein. The table has 300,000 to 400,000 distinct CDR3 sequences, 8.7% seen once. This TCR was sampled from a man younger than 35 who received the YFV17D yellow fever vaccine. Sequences were derived from PBMCs, sampled on the day of the first yellow fever vaccination. The chain combines TRBV3-1 with TRBJ1-1, with 9 bases fitting TRBD1. CDR3 nucleotides: TGTGCCAGCAGCCACGGACAGGGGATTACTGAAGCTTTCTTT. This translates into CASSHGQGITEAFF.